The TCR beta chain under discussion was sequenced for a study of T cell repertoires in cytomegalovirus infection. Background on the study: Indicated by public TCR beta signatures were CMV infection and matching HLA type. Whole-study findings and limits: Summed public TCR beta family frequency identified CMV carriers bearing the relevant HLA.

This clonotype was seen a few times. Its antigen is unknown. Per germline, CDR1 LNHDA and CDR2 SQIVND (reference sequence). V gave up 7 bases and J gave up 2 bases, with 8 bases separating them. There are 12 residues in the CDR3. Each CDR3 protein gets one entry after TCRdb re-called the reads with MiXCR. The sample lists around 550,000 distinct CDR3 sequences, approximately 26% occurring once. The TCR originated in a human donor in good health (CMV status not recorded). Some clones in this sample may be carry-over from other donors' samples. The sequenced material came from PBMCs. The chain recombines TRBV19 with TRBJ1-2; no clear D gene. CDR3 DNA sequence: TGTGCCAGTAACGCAAGAAACTATGGCTACACCTTC. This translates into CASNARNYGYTF.